One and the same sample provided the 26 T cell receptor beta chains below, sequenced in a study of a mutant IDH1 vaccine in newly diagnosed glioma. Sample time point: baseline, week 1 (first vaccination visit). Treatment here: pre-vaccination baseline after standard-of-care therapy. The repertoire was sequenced with immunoSEQ multiplex PCR; TCRdb's copy has only in-frame clones and lacks some. The sample has about 59,000 clones, approximately 92% seen once. This specimen was PBMCs, taken from a glioma patient treated with radiotherapy, temozolomide or both. Every receptor here comes from a man aged 45 to 65 with glioma.

This rearrangement joins TRBV7-3 to TRBJ1-5; D ambiguous. CDR1 SGHTA and CDR2 FQGTGA come from the germline V gene. This CDR3 region has 9 residues. Trimming stripped 10 bases from V and 5 bases from J, with 3 bases between. CDR3 sequence (DNA): TGTGCCACTGATCAGCCCCAGCATTTT. It codes for CATDQPQHF.

V and J are TRBV4-2 and TRBJ2-3, with TRBD2 identical over 10 bases. This CDR3 has 17 residues. Germline V lookup: CDR1 LGHNA, CDR2 YNFKEQ. With 0 bases clipped from V and 4 bases from J, the junction kept 7 bases outside the gene matches. Here the CDR3 DNA reads TGTGCCAGCAGCCAAGATGGGCGAGCGGGGGGGGCAGATACGCAGTATTTT. Its protein is CASSQDGRAGGADTQYF.

The gene calls are TRBV30 and TRBJ2-3, with D possibly matching TRBD1 (5 bases). Looked up from germline, CDR1 is GTSNPN and CDR2 is SVGIG (reference sequence). V was trimmed by 2 bases and J by 4 bases, leaving 13 bases between them. The CDR3 is 14 amino acids. CDR3 protein: CAWSIPIRADTQYF. The CDR3 DNA reads as TGTGCCTGGAGTATCCCAATCAGGGCAGATACGCAGTATTTT.

The rearrangement joins TRBV30 to TRBJ1-5, with TRBD1 as a possible D gene (6 bases). CDR3 length: 13 amino acids. Germline loops: CDR1 GTSNPN, CDR2 SVGIG (reference sequence). Trimming pared 2 bases from V and 4 bases from J, leaving 9 bases between. In DNA form, the CDR3 reads TGTGCCTGGAGTACTACAGGGAATCAGCCCCAGCATTTT. This gives the protein CAWSTTGNQPQHF.

The rearrangement links TRBV9 to TRBJ1-5; no clear D. Between the trimmed V and J ends, which lost 4 bases and 6 bases, there was a span of 14 bases. This CDR3 is 14 amino acids long. Germline assignment: CDR1 SGDLS and CDR2 YYNGEE. The CDR3 DNA reads TGTGCCAGCAGCCCCAGAGGAATGGGTCAGCCCCAGCATTTT. Its translation: CASSPRGMGQPQHF.

This chain's CDR3 is CASSLGAGAGTGELFF. Written as DNA, the CDR3 is TGTGCCAGCAGCTTGGGTGCAGGGGCGGGCACCGGGGAGCTGTTTTTT. V usage is TRBV5-4 and J usage is TRBJ2-2; a weak D match, TRBD1 (6 bases). Trimming left V 0 bases short and J 4 bases short, with 13 bases between. The CDR3 contains 16 residues. From germline, CDR1 is SGHNT and CDR2 YYREEE (reference sequence).

The gene calls are TRBV6-6 and TRBJ2-7; TRBD1 is a possible D gene (5 bases). CDR1 is MNHNY and CDR2 is SVGAGI in the germline V gene (reference sequence). The germline V and J ends were trimmed by 5 bases and 2 bases, with 13 bases remaining between them. The CDR3 runs 14 residues. The CDR3 loop is CASSPRGRAYEQYF. The CDR3 DNA is TGTGCCAGCAGTCCACGCGGCAGGGCCTACGAGCAGTACTTC.

V is TRBV7-3 and J is TRBJ2-1; D uncertain. This CDR3 contains 15 residues. The V and J ends lost 2 bases and 5 bases respectively, with 13 bases between them. Germline values: CDR1 SGHTA, CDR2 FQGTGA. CDR3 region: CASSLSLGPHNEQFF. In DNA, the CDR3 is TGTGCCAGCAGCTTATCCCTAGGACCTCACAATGAGCAGTTCTTC.

The V call is TRBV5-1, the J call TRBJ2-7; D gene unclear. The germline CDR1 and CDR2 sequences are SGHRS and YFSETQ. There are 13 residues in the CDR3. V dropped 0 bases and J dropped 4 bases, with 8 bases sitting between them. Written as DNA, the CDR3 is TGCGCCAGCAGCTTGGGGCCAGATTACGAGCAGTACTTC. It encodes CASSLGPDYEQYF.

For the CDR3, the DNA is TGCGCCAGCAGCTTGGTTGGGGCAAGGACTGAAGCTTTCTTT. This gives the protein CASSLVGARTEAFF. This chain uses TRBV5-1 with TRBJ1-1; D is possibly TRBD1 (5 bases). With 0 bases removed from V and 5 bases from J, the gap between germline ends came to 11 bases. CDR1 SGHRS and CDR2 YFSETQ come from the germline V gene. The CDR3 spans 14 residues.

The J gene is TRBJ2-1, the V gene TRBV6-6; 11 bases map to TRBD2. The CDR3 length is 13 residues. Germline loops: CDR1 MNHNY, CDR2 SVGAGI (reference sequence). V shed 4 bases and J 12 bases; nucleotides not matched to a gene: 5. The CDR3 sequence: CASSSGLAAMQFF. CDR3 nucleotides: TGTGCCAGCAGTTCGGGACTAGCGGCAATGCAGTTCTTC.

The chain links TRBV30 to TRBJ1-2; TRBD1 is a possible D gene (5 bases). The V gene lost 3 bases and the J gene lost 4 bases, with 12 bases spanning the gap. The CDR3 extends over 13 amino acids. CDR1 and CDR2 from the germline V gene are GTSNPN and SVGIG (reference sequence). DNA of the CDR3: TGTGCCTGGAGGACAGAATTAACCTATGGCTACACCTTC. It codes for CAWRTELTYGYTF.

The CDR3 spells CASSRRTGGDSPLHF. Written as DNA, the CDR3 is TGTGCCAGCAGCCGGCGGACAGGGGGTGATTCACCCCTCCACTTT. The chain is built from TRBV6-5 and TRBJ1-6; TRBD1 aligns across 10 bases. Germline CDR1 reads MNHEY; CDR2 reads SVGAGI. V lost 6 bases, J lost 8 bases, and 7 bases stayed unmatched. The CDR3 has 15 amino acids.

The CDR3 region is CAISGTSGGHTDTQYF. The CDR3 bases are TGTGCCATCAGTGGGACTAGCGGCGGTCACACAGATACGCAGTATTTT. The chain uses TRBV10-3 and TRBJ2-3, with 10 bases that match TRBD2. Germline CDR1 and CDR2: ENHRY and SYGVKD. This CDR3 has 16 amino acids. Trimming removed 4 bases from V and 2 bases from J; junction bases left unmatched: 6.

The gene calls are TRBV28 and TRBJ1-5, with D perhaps matching TRBD1 (6 bases). V was cut by 10 bases and J by 4 bases, with 17 bases left in between. This CDR3 spans 14 amino acids. Germline-derived CDR1 and CDR2 are MDHEN and SYDVKM. CDR3 residues: CATVGRGQNQPQHF. For the CDR3, the DNA is TGTGCCACGGTTGGGCGGGGGCAGAATCAGCCCCAGCATTTT. The variable domain in full, with the rest retrieved from reference TRBV28 and TRBJ1-5, is DVKVTQSSRYLVKRTGEKVFLECVQDMDHENMFWYRQDPGLGLRLIYFSYDVKMKEKGDIPEGYSVSREKKERFSLILESASTNQTSMYLCATVGRGQNQPQHFGDGTRLSIL.

This chain joins TRBV27 and TRBJ2-7; no firm D call. The CDR3 loop spans 14 amino acids. Per germline, CDR1 MNHEY and CDR2 SMNVEV (reference sequence). Trimming left V 7 bases short and J 2 bases short, with 15 bases between. The CDR3 sequence: CASKLKRITYEQYF. The CDR3 nucleotides read TGTGCCAGCAAACTGAAACGCATAACCTACGAGCAGTACTTC.

V gene TRBV4-1 combines with J gene TRBJ2-7, with D perhaps matching TRBD1 or TRBD2 (5 bases each). The CDR3 totals 14 residues. Germline V lookup: CDR1 MGHRA, CDR2 YSYEKL. The germline V and J ends were trimmed by 0 bases and 4 bases, with 10 bases remaining between them. The CDR3 bases are TGCGCCAGCAGCCAAGATGAGGGGCGATACGAGCAGTACTTC. Translation gives CASSQDEGRYEQYF.

The chain couples TRBV5-1 to TRBJ2-3; 8 nucleotides align to TRBD1. Germline CDR1 is SGHRS and CDR2 is YFSETQ. The V and J ends lost 2 bases and 0 bases, in that order; junction bases with no gene match: 8. The CDR3 sequence is 17 residues long. The CDR3 loop is CASSFRSGGSSTDTQYF. CDR3 bases: TGCGCCAGCAGCTTTCGTTCAGGGGGCAGTAGCACAGATACGCAGTATTTT.

The chain recombines TRBV19 with TRBJ2-5; 10 bases match TRBD1. This CDR3 has 13 amino acids. Per germline, CDR1 LNHDA and CDR2 SQIVND (reference sequence). V shed 10 bases and J 5 bases; nucleotides not matched to a gene: 7. The CDR3 is CATSGQGRETQYF. CDR3 sequence (DNA): TGTGCCACCTCGGGACAGGGGAGGGAGACCCAGTACTTC.

This chain links TRBV4-3 with TRBJ1-6, with a possible D match to TRBD1 (5 bases). V lost 3 bases, J lost 9 bases, and 15 bases lay in between. Germline CDR1 reads LGHNA; CDR2 reads YSLEER. The CDR3 covers 15 residues. DNA for the CDR3: TGCGCCAGCAGCCAGGTGGGAGGGGCGGGTTCACCCCTCCACTTT. This gives the protein CASSQVGGAGSPLHF.

The CDR3 here is CASSYVAGHFNEQYF. In nucleotides, the CDR3 is TGTGCCAGCAGTTACGTGGCAGGACATTTCAACGAGCAGTACTTC. V and J are TRBV6-5 and TRBJ2-7; a weak D match, TRBD1 (5 bases). CDR1 MNHEY and CDR2 SVGAGI come from the germline V gene. V lost 2 bases and J lost 5, with 16 bases in between. This CDR3 contains 15 residues.

This clone was seen only once. The chain combines TRBV2 with TRBJ2-1, with D possibly being TRBD1 (6 bases). V was cut by 3 bases and J by 0 bases, with 9 bases left in between. CDR1 is SNHLY, CDR2 FYNNEI, per germline. There are 15 residues in the CDR3. CDR3 bases: TGTGCCAGCAGTGACCGACAGGTCTCCTACAATGAGCAGTTCTTC. Residues: CASSDRQVSYNEQFF.

The rearrangement uses TRBV4-2 and TRBJ1-4; D not certain. Germline V gene data show CDR1 as LGHNA and CDR2 as YNFKEQ. The length of the CDR3 is 14 residues. Trimming took 0 bases from V and 4 from J, leaving 6 bases between them. The CDR3 loop reads CASSQDMVNEKLFF. The CDR3 DNA reads as TGTGCCAGCAGCCAAGATATGGTTAATGAAAAACTGTTTTTT.

The CDR3 spells CASSSGGQDEQFF. The DNA of the CDR3 is TGTGCCAGCAGCTCGGGGGGGCAGGATGAGCAGTTCTTC. The V gene is TRBV7-3, the J gene TRBJ2-1; 8 bases match TRBD2. The length of the CDR3 is 13 residues. CDR1 and CDR2 (germline): SGHTA, FQGTGA. V shed 4 bases and J 8 bases; nucleotides not matched to a gene: 4.

The chain is built from TRBV28 and TRBJ1-2; D call uncertain. Trimming pared 10 bases from V and 5 bases from J, leaving 23 bases between. This CDR3 is built from 15 residues. Germline V lookup: CDR1 MDHEN, CDR2 SYDVKM. The CDR3 coding sequence is TGTGCCACCTTCGACATCGCAATAAAGCTGTATGGCTACACCTTC. Protein sequence: CATFDIAIKLYGYTF.

The CDR3 loop is CASWGLAGEHVYEQFF. DNA of the CDR3: TGTGCCAGCTGGGGACTAGCGGGAGAACACGTCTATGAGCAGTTCTTC. The chain uses TRBV19 and TRBJ2-1, with TRBD2 matching over 14 bases. The CDR3 runs 16 residues. Trimming removed 9 bases from V and 8 bases from J; junction bases left unmatched: 12. Germline assignment: CDR1 LNHDA and CDR2 SQIVND (reference sequence).